This TCR beta chain was found in a study of identical twins. Germline CDR1 is SGHRS and CDR2 is YFSETQ. Trimming took off 4 bases at V and 4 bases at J, with 12 bases between the two ends. This CDR3 has 13 amino acids. Points from the study as a whole: Out-of-frame alpha sequences shared between twins exhibited an excess of low generation probability. Abundant cord blood beta clonotypes carried fewer insertions; memory repertoires showed none.

To note about this clonotype: Its antigen remains unidentified.

TCRdb reprocessed the 5' RACE reads with MiXCR, giving one entry per CDR3 protein. Of approximately 230,000 distinct CDR3 sequences in the sample, around 15% were seen once. No donor was unhealthy or non-Caucasian. This sequence originates from a woman under 30 in good health. Sequenced sample: memory (CD45RO+) T cells sorted from blood. This chain links TRBV5-1 with TRBJ2-7; D is undetermined. The CDR3 sequence: CASSAFQNYEQYF. CDR3 DNA sequence: TGCGCCAGCAGCGCGTTTCAGAATTACGAGCAGTACTTC.